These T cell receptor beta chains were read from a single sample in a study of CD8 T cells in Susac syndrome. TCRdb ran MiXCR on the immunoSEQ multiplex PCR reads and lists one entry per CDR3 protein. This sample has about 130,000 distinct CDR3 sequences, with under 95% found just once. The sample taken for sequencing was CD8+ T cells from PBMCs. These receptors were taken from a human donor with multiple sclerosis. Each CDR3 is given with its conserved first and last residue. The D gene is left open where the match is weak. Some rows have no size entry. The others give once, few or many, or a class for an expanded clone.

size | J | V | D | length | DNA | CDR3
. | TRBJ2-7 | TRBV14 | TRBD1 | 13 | TGTGCCAGCAGCCGGACAGGGGTCTACGAGCAGTACTTC | CASSRTGVYEQYF
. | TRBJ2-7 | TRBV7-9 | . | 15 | TGTGCCAGCAGCTCGGCCCGATCGGATCCCTACGAGCAGTACTTC | CASSSARSDPYEQYF
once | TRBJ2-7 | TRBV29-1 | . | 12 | TGCAGCGCCCGGGGCGGGTCCAACGAGCAGTACTTC | CSARGGSNEQYF
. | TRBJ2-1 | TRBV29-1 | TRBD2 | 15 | TGCAGCGTCCTGACTAGCGGGAGATCCTACAATGAGCAGTTCTTC | CSVLTSGRSYNEQFF
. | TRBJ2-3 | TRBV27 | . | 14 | TGTGCCAGCAGTTTATATCCCCCCACAGATACGCAGTATTTT | CASSLYPPTDTQYF
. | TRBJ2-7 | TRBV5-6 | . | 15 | TGTGCCAGCAGCTTGGTCAGGAATCCTTCCTACGAGCAGTACTTC | CASSLVRNPSYEQYF
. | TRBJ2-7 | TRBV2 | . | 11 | TGTGCCAGCCCCGATGGAGGGGAGCAGTACTTC | CASPDGGEQYF
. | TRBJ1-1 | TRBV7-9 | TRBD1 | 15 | TGTGCCAGCAGCGCACCGGACAGGGGGAACACTGAAGCTTTCTTT | CASSAPDRGNTEAFF
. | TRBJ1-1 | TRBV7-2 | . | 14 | TGTGCCAGCAGCTCGACCGGCGGGGGGACTGAAGCTTTCTTT | CASSSTGGGTEAFF
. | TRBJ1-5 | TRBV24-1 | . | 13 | TGTGCCACCAGTGGCGCGGTAAGACAGCCCCAGCATTTT | CATSGAVRQPQHF
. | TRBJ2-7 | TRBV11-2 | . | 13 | TGTGCCAGCAGCCCAAGCCGACTCTACGAGCAGTACTTC | CASSPSRLYEQYF
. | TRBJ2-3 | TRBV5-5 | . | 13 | TGTGCCAGCAGCCCCCCGGCAACAGATACGCAGTATTTT | CASSPPATDTQYF
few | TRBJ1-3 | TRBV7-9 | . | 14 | TGTGCCAGCAGCCAAACTGGCTCTGGAAACACCATATATTTT | CASSQTGSGNTIYF
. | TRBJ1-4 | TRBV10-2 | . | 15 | TGCGCCAGCAGTGAGTCCGGGGACATCTATGAAAAACTGTTTTTT | CASSESGDIYEKLFF
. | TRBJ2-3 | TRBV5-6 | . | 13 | TGTGCCAGCAGCTTGAATCCCCCAGATACGCAGTATTTT | CASSLNPPDTQYF
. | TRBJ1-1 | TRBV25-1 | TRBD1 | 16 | TGTGCCAGCAGTGAGGGGGACAGTGAGACCAACACTGAAGCTTTCTTT | CASSEGDSETNTEAFF
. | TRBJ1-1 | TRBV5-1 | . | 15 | TGCGCCAGCAGCGCAGCCCGGACGGTGAACACTGAAGCTTTCTTT | CASSAARTVNTEAFF
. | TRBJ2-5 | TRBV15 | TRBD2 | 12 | TGTGCCACCGGGGGAGGGGAAGAGACCCAGTACTTC | CATGGGEETQYF
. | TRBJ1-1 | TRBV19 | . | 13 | TGTGCCAGTGGTGACGGGGTCAACACTGAAGCTTTCTTT | CASGDGVNTEAFF
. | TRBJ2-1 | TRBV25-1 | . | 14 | TGTGCCAGCAGTGAAACTGGCTCCTACAATGAGCAGTTCTTC | CASSETGSYNEQFF
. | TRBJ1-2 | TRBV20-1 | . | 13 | TGCAGTGCTAGATCCGACGTTCCCGGAGGCTACACCTTC | CSARSDVPGGYTF
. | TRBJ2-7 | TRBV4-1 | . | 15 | TGCGCCAGCAGCCAAGAGGCGCGGGCCGCCTACGAGCAGTACTTC | CASSQEARAAYEQYF
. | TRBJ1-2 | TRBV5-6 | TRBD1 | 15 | TGTGCCAGCAGCCCCGGGACAGGGGTCGGCTATGGCTACACCTTC | CASSPGTGVGYGYTF
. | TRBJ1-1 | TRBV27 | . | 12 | TGTGCCAGCAGTTCCCATAGGACTGAAGCTTTCTTT | CASSSHRTEAFF
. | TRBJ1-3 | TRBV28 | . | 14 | TGTGCCAGCAGCCCCGACGGTTTCGGAAACACCATATATTTT | CASSPDGFGNTIYF